One sample yielded the 5 T cell receptor beta chains listed below, sequenced in a study of T cells after yellow fever vaccination. TCRdb re-called the 5' RACE reads through MiXCR, storing one row per CDR3 protein. The sample has some 300,000 distinct CDR3 sequences; around 11% are singletons. Sequencing was performed on CD4+ T cells sorted from PBMCs, taken 45 days after the yellow fever booster vaccination. Receptors were obtained from a man aged 18 to 30 who received the YFV17D yellow fever vaccine.

This clonotype has ten or more counts. This chain links TRBV7-9 with TRBJ2-5, with D perhaps TRBD1 (5 bases). The V end was cut by 8 bases, the J end by 5 bases, with 9 bases between. From germline, CDR1 is SEHNR and CDR2 FQNEAQ (reference sequence). This CDR3 has 11 amino acids. The DNA for the CDR3 is TGTGCCAGCGGGGCTGGGGAGACCCAGTACTTC. Translating gives CASGAGETQYF.

This clonotype was seen at least ten times. The chain recombines TRBV5-6 with TRBJ2-7, with D possibly being TRBD1 (6 bases). This CDR3 spans 12 amino acids. The germline V gene encodes CDR1 SGHDT and CDR2 YYEEEE. Trimming left V 4 bases short and J 4 bases short, with 9 bases between. CDR3 sequence reads: CASSAGEYEQYV. The CDR3 coding sequence is TGTGCCAGCAGCGCAGGGGAGTACGAGCAGTACGTC.

In its sample, this clonotype was seen a few times. The rearrangement links TRBV3-1 to TRBJ2-5; D not resolved. Germline V gene data show CDR1 as LGHDT and CDR2 as YNNKEL (reference sequence). This CDR3 spans 17 amino acids. Trimming stripped 5 bases from V and 0 bases from J, with 19 bases between. The CDR3 nucleotides are TGTGCCAGCAGCTTTCCGGTGGAGCTGAGGTACCAAGAGACCCAGTACTTC. It specifies CASSFPVELRYQETQYF.

This sequence joins TRBV28 and TRBJ2-7; perhaps TRBD1 as D (5 bases). The CDR3 totals 14 residues. V lost 6 bases, J lost 5 bases, and 17 bases lay in between. Germline-derived CDR1 and CDR2 are MDHEN and SYDVKM. The CDR3 nucleotides are TGTGCCAGCAGCCCTGGGCAGGGCTTCGACGAGCAGTACGTC. Translating gives CASSPGQGFDEQYV.

This clonotype was detected only a few times. The chain joins TRBV6-5 to TRBJ2-5; D is perhaps TRBD2 (5 bases). Germline lookup yields CDR1 MNHEY and CDR2 SVGAGI. Deletions cut 2 bases from V and 1 base from J, with 11 bases between. The CDR3 loop spans 15 amino acids. Here the CDR3 DNA reads TGTGCCAGCAGTTACGATCTTAGCGTCCAAGAGACCCAGTACTTC. This sequence encodes CASSYDLSVQETQYF.